This T cell receptor beta chain originates from a study of blood T cell repertoires in COVID-19. Original handling: By means of reference gene primer amplification, nucleated cell counts were estimated. Clones were read by immunoSEQ multiplex PCR, and TCRdb kept only the in-frame ones, dropping some. That table gives V, J and clone size, and the DNA gave D and trimming. The sample carries some 250,000 clones, 70% to 85% recorded once. The receptor was derived from a man aged 40-49 years who had recovered from COVID-19. Input material: PBMCs or T cells enriched from blood (not recorded which).

The CDR3 spells CASSLGVEGLGQYF. The CDR3 region has the DNA TGCGCCAGCAGCTTGGGAGTTGAAGGCTTGGGCCAGTACTTC. V is TRBV5-1 and J is TRBJ2-7, with D hard to call. Trimming took off 0 bases at V and 10 bases at J, with 17 bases between the two ends. This CDR3 spans 14 amino acids. CDR1 is SGHRS, CDR2 YFSETQ, per germline. The whole variable domain, filled in from reference TRBV5-1 and TRBJ2-7, reads KAGVTQTPRYLIKTRGQQVTLSCSPISGHRSVSWYQQTPGQGLQFLFEYFSETQRNKGNFPGRFSGRQFSNSRSEMNVSTLELGDSALYLCASSLGVEGLGQYFGPGTRLTVT.